This T cell receptor beta chain was documented in a study of blood T cell repertoires in COVID-19. At the level of the study: COVID-19 samples collected from the United States, Italy and Spain covered acute and convalescent phases. T cells, B-cell-depleted T cells, or PBMCs supplied cDNA or gDNA.

Per the authors' pipeline: Amplification of reference gene primers was used by the study to estimate nucleated cell counts. This table comes from immunoSEQ multiplex PCR, and its TCRdb copy is limited to in-frame clones, with some not included. V, J and clone size derive from that table, while D and trimming were established from the DNA sequence. This table holds 140,000 to 150,000 clones, 65% to 85% found once. This clone showed up just a few times. This CDR3 region has 14 residues. CDR1 and CDR2 from the germline V gene are MNHNS and SASEGT. The V end lost 3 bases, the J end lost 4 bases, and 10 bases lay between the germline ends.

The specimen sequenced was peripheral blood. This TCR came from a man in his fifties with active or convalescent COVID-19. The rearrangement links TRBV6-1 to TRBJ2-1; no clear D. CDR3 DNA sequence: TGTGCCAGCAGTGAGCGGAGCACATACAATGAGCAGTTCTTC. Protein sequence: CASSERSTYNEQFF.